This TCR beta chain was observed in a study of blood T cell repertoires in COVID-19. Study details: The United States, Italy and Spain were the sources of the acute and convalescent COVID-19 samples. T cells, B-cell-depleted T cells, or PBMCs provided the cDNA or gDNA that served as material.

The CDR3 sequence is 16 residues long. The ends lost 2 bases at V and 7 bases at J; junction bases unmatched: 7. Germline V gene lookup returns CDR1 KGHSH and CDR2 LQKENI. Per the study methods: Cell counts per sample came from amplifying reference gene primers. Measured with immunoSEQ multiplex PCR; TCRdb has only the in-frame clones, and not every one. Clonal size and the V and J genes are those of that table, whereas D and trimming came from the DNA. Here the sample spans about 87,000 clones, 80% to 90% being singletons. The gene calls are TRBV18 and TRBJ2-2; 10 bases are a match to TRBD1. The specimen was peripheral blood. The TCR originated in a woman older than 75 with acute or convalescent COVID-19. The DNA of the CDR3 is TGTGCCAGCTCACCAACCCGGACAGGGGGTAGCGGGGAGCTGTTTTTT. It specifies CASSPTRTGGSGELFF.